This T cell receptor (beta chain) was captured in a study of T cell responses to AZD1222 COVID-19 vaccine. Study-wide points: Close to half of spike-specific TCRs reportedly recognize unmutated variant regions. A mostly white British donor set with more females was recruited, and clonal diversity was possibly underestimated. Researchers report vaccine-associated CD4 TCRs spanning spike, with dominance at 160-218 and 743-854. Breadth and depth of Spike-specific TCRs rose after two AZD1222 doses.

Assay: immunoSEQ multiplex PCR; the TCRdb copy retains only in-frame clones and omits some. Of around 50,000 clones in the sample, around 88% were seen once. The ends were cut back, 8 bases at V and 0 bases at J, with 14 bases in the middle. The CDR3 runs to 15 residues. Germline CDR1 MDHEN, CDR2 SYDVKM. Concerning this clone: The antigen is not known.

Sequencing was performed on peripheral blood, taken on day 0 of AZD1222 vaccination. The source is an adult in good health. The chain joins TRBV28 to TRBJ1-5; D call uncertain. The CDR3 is CASVGYVLSNQPQHF. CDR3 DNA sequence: TGTGCCAGCGTAGGATACGTGCTTAGCAATCAGCCCCAGCATTTT.